The 15 T cell receptor beta chains listed next were all sequenced from one sample in a study of CD8 T cells in ankylosing spondylitis. TCRdb re-analysed the 5' RACE reads in MiXCR, keeping a single row per CDR3 protein. The table lists roughly 150,000 distinct CDR3 sequences, under 35% of them singletons. The specimen was synovial fluid, either unsorted or a sorted T cell fraction (not recorded which). These receptors were collected from a male donor with ankylosing spondylitis.

This clonotype was recorded only once. The V call is TRBV20-1, the J call TRBJ2-7; 10 bases are shared with TRBD2. V gave up 0 bases and J gave up 0 bases; unmatched junction bases: 2. Per the germline V gene, CDR1 is DFQATT and CDR2 is SNEGSKA (reference sequence). The CDR3 totals 15 residues. The chain's CDR3 is CSAREKRGGSYEQYF. The CDR3 DNA reads TGCAGTGCTAGAGAGAAGCGGGGGGGCTCCTACGAGCAGTACTTC.

This clonotype was observed a few times. The chain recombines TRBV7-3 with TRBJ2-3; TRBD2 matches 8 bases. CDR1 SGHTA and CDR2 FQGTGA come from the germline V gene. Losses at the gene ends were 2 bases for V and 0 bases for J; bases not matched to a gene: 4. The CDR3 extends over 16 amino acids. For the CDR3, the DNA is TGTGCCAGCAGCTTACGAGCGGGGGCTAGCACAGATACGCAGTATTTT. Its protein product is CASSLRAGASTDTQYF.

V usage is TRBV11-2 and J usage is TRBJ1-2; D is ambiguous. Trimming cost V 2 bases and J 4 bases, with 8 bases left between them. CDR3 length: 13 residues. Germline V gene data show CDR1 as SGHAT and CDR2 as FQNNGV. The DNA of the CDR3 is TGTGCCAGCAGCTTATTCTCGGGCTATGGCTACACCTTC. Translation: CASSLFSGYGYTF. The full variable domain, rest sourced from reference TRBV11-2 and TRBJ1-2, is EAGVAQSPRYKIIEKRQSVAFWCNPISGHATLYWYQQILGQGPKLLIQFQNNGVVDDSQLPKDRFSAERLKGVDSTLKIQPAKLEDSAVYLCASSLFSGYGYTFGSGTRLTVV.

This clonotype was seen a handful of times. This chain uses TRBV19 with TRBJ2-1; D not resolved. V gave up 5 bases and J gave up 0 bases, with 14 bases separating them. The CDR3 is made up of 16 amino acids. The germline V gene has CDR1 LNHDA and CDR2 SQIVND (reference sequence). CDR3 DNA: TGTGCCAGTAGTCCGGGCCGAACTCTCTCCTACAATGAGCAGTTCTTC. It is translated as CASSPGRTLSYNEQFF.

The chain joins TRBV18 to TRBJ1-3, with D possibly TRBD1 on 6 matching bases. Trimming removed 8 bases from V and 4 bases from J, with 12 bases in between. CDR3 length: 13 amino acids. Germline values: CDR1 KGHSH, CDR2 LQKENI. The CDR3 spells CASTGTPGNTIYF. DNA of the CDR3: TGTGCCAGCACCGGGACACCGGGAAACACCATATATTTT.

This chain links TRBV2 with TRBJ2-1; the match to TRBD2 covers 7 bases. Trimming cost V 7 bases and J 4 bases; bases outside gene matches: 7. The CDR3 loop spans 14 amino acids. Germline V gene data show CDR1 as SNHLY and CDR2 as FYNNEI. This chain's CDR3 is CASIASGIYNEQFF. DNA for the CDR3: TGTGCCAGCATAGCTAGCGGCATTTACAATGAGCAGTTCTTC.

The chain joins TRBV6-1 to TRBJ1-1; TRBD1 matches 7 bases. This CDR3 has 15 residues. Germline lookup yields CDR1 MNHNS and CDR2 SASEGT. With 7 bases clipped from V and 1 base from J, the junction kept 9 bases outside the gene matches. For the CDR3, the DNA is TGTGCCAGCACCCACAAGAGACAGGGGAACACTGAAGCTTTCTTT. Encoded protein: CASTHKRQGNTEAFF.

This clonotype was detected only once. The V gene is TRBV11-2, the J gene TRBJ1-2; D possibly corresponds to TRBD1 (6 bases). Trimming shortened V by 4 bases and J by 2 bases, and 11 bases separated the two germline ends. Germline CDR1 is SGHAT and CDR2 is FQNNGV. The CDR3 consists of 14 residues. The CDR3 sequence: CASSYGQNNYGYTF. CDR3 bases: TGTGCCAGCAGCTATGGACAGAACAACTATGGCTACACCTTC.

This rearrangement joins TRBV20-1 to TRBJ1-1, with 8 bases fitting TRBD1. This CDR3 is 16 amino acids long. The J segment lost 0 bases and the V segment lost 5 bases, leaving 11 bases of the junction unmatched. CDR1 DFQATT and CDR2 SNEGSKA come from the germline V gene (reference sequence). The CDR3 sequence: CSALAGTGYMNTEAFF. In DNA form, the CDR3 reads TGCAGTGCTCTTGCCGGGACAGGCTACATGAACACTGAAGCTTTCTTT.

This clonotype was counted at least ten times. The V and J genes are TRBV6-1 and TRBJ1-5; TRBD1 is a possible D gene (5 bases). The germline CDR1 and CDR2 sequences are MNHNS and SASEGT. CDR3 length: 16 residues. Trimming cost V 1 base and J 0 bases, with 10 bases left between them. The DNA of the CDR3 is TGTGCCAGCAGTGAAGGGACATATTATAGCAATCAGCCCCAGCATTTT. This gives the protein CASSEGTYYSNQPQHF.

This clonotype was recorded at least ten times. This chain joins TRBV6-1 and TRBJ1-6, with unresolved D. Germline V lookup: CDR1 MNHNS, CDR2 SASEGT. The germline V and J ends were trimmed by 2 bases and 13 bases, with 6 bases remaining between them. This CDR3 has 11 amino acids. This chain's CDR3 is CASSEKLPLHF. The CDR3 coding sequence is TGTGCCAGCAGTGAAAAATTGCCCCTCCACTTT.

In its sample, this clonotype was seen a few times. The rearrangement links TRBV20-1 to TRBJ2-7; the match to TRBD2 covers 9 bases. The V gene end was trimmed by 0 bases and the J gene end by 7 bases; junction bases not matched to a gene: 13. The germline V gene has CDR1 DFQATT and CDR2 SNEGSKA (reference sequence). This CDR3 is built from 16 residues. Here the CDR3 reads CSARDLPSGASGEQYF. The CDR3 DNA is TGCAGTGCTAGAGATCTCCCTAGCGGGGCTTCGGGGGAGCAGTACTTC.

The chain joins TRBV3-1 to TRBJ1-1; 8 positions agree with TRBD1. From germline, CDR1 is LGHDT and CDR2 YNNKEL (reference sequence). V was pared by 2 bases and J by 3 bases, with 2 bases of the junction left unmatched. The CDR3 contains 14 residues. The CDR3: CASSQSDRDTEAFF. As DNA, the CDR3 is TGTGCCAGCAGCCAATCGGACAGGGACACTGAAGCTTTCTTT.

The CDR3 is CSATDYAWGDTQYF. The CDR3 region has the DNA TGCAGTGCTACTGACTATGCCTGGGGAGATACGCAGTATTTT. The V gene is TRBV20-1, the J gene TRBJ2-3, with a weak D call TRBD2 (5 bases). CDR1 is DFQATT and CDR2 is SNEGSKA in the germline V gene (reference sequence). CDR3 length: 14 amino acids. V gave up 4 bases and J gave up 5 bases, with 16 bases separating them.

This clonotype has only a few counts. The rearrangement joins TRBV27 to TRBJ2-7; D may be TRBD2 (6 bases). Trimming stripped 6 bases from V and 3 bases from J, with 15 bases between. Germline V gene lookup returns CDR1 MNHEY and CDR2 SMNVEV (reference sequence). This CDR3 comprises 14 residues. This chain's CDR3 is CASRAGRNLYEQYF. The CDR3 DNA reads TGTGCCAGCAGGGCGGGACGGAACCTCTACGAGCAGTACTTC.